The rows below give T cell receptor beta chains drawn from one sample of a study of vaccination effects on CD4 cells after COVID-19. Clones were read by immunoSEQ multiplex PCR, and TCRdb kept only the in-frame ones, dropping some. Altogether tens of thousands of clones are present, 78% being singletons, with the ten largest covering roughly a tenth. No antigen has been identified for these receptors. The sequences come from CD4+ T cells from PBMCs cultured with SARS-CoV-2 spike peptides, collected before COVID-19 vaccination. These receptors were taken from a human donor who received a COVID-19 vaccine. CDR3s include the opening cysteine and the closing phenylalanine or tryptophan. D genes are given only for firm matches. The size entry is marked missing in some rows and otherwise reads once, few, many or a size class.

cdr3_nt: TGTGCCAGTAGCCCCGGGGGGGCTGGTACCGGGGAGCTGTTTTTT; cdr3_aa: CASSPGGAGTGELFF; clone_size: -; d_call: TRBD2; v_call: TRBV19; j_call: TRBJ2-2
cdr3_nt: TGTGCCAGCAGTTTGAGGACAGGGTTGACCTATAATTCACCCCTCCACTTT; cdr3_aa: CASSLRTGLTYNSPLHF; clone_size: -; d_call: TRBD1; v_call: TRBV28; j_call: TRBJ1-6
cdr3_nt: TGCGCCAGCAGTGAGGTCAGCTCCTACAATGAGCAGTTCTTC; cdr3_aa: CASSEVSSYNEQFF; clone_size: -; d_call: -; v_call: TRBV10-2; j_call: TRBJ2-1
cdr3_nt: TGTGCCACCAGTGACCCTGACAGGGCAGGTATTGAAGCTTTCTTT; cdr3_aa: CATSDPDRAGIEAFF; clone_size: -; d_call: TRBD1; v_call: TRBV24-1; j_call: TRBJ1-1
cdr3_nt: TGCAGTGCTAGTTTTCAGACAAATTCACCCCTCCACTTT; cdr3_aa: CSASFQTNSPLHF; clone_size: -; d_call: -; v_call: TRBV20-1; j_call: TRBJ1-6
cdr3_nt: TGTGCCAGCAGCCAACAGGGGTTTGGATTCTCACCCCTCCACTTT; cdr3_aa: CASSQQGFGFSPLHF; clone_size: -; d_call: TRBD1; v_call: TRBV28; j_call: TRBJ1-6
cdr3_nt: TGTGCCAGCAGAGGACAGGTTTTTGATTCAGATACGCAGTATTTT; cdr3_aa: CASRGQVFDSDTQYF; clone_size: -; d_call: TRBD1; v_call: TRBV27; j_call: TRBJ2-3
cdr3_nt: TGTGCCAGCAGCTTAGACACCTTATATGGCTACACCTTC; cdr3_aa: CASSLDTLYGYTF; clone_size: -; d_call: -; v_call: TRBV7-9; j_call: TRBJ1-2
cdr3_nt: TGTGCCAGCAGTTACTCCAGGGGCAATCAGCCCCAGCATTTT; cdr3_aa: CASSYSRGNQPQHF; clone_size: -; d_call: -; v_call: TRBV6-5; j_call: TRBJ1-5
cdr3_nt: TGTGCCAGCAGCTACAGGGGGCGGTTTGTGCCTTCGCGCCAAGAGACCCAGTACTTC; cdr3_aa: CASSYRGRFVPSRQETQYF; clone_size: -; d_call: TRBD1; v_call: TRBV7-8; j_call: TRBJ2-5
cdr3_nt: TGCGCCAGCAGCCAAGTTGACAGAGGGAACACTGAAGCTTTCTTT; cdr3_aa: CASSQVDRGNTEAFF; clone_size: -; d_call: -; v_call: TRBV4-1; j_call: TRBJ1-1
cdr3_nt: TGTGCCAGCAGCCAAAACCTAGGGACGTCGGGCACCGGGGAGCTGTTTTTT; cdr3_aa: CASSQNLGTSGTGELFF; clone_size: few; d_call: -; v_call: TRBV3-1/TRBV3-2; j_call: TRBJ2-2
cdr3_nt: TGTGCCAGCAGCCACGGACAGGTAAATTCACCCCTCCACTTT; cdr3_aa: CASSHGQVNSPLHF; clone_size: -; d_call: TRBD1; v_call: TRBV3-1/TRBV3-2; j_call: TRBJ1-6
cdr3_nt: TGCGCCAGCAGCTTGGCAAGTACGAACACCGGGGAGCTGTTTTTT; cdr3_aa: CASSLASTNTGELFF; clone_size: once; d_call: -; v_call: TRBV5-1; j_call: TRBJ2-2
cdr3_nt: TGTGCCAGCAGCTTAGTTCTAGCGCGCAATGAGCAGTTCTTC; cdr3_aa: CASSLVLARNEQFF; clone_size: -; d_call: -; v_call: TRBV7-2; j_call: TRBJ2-1
cdr3_nt: TGTGCCATCAGGGGACAGAATGCTGAAGCTTTCTTT; cdr3_aa: CAIRGQNAEAFF; clone_size: -; d_call: TRBD1; v_call: TRBV10-3; j_call: TRBJ1-1
cdr3_nt: TGCGCCAGCAGCGGAACCGGGCTCAGGGGGGAGACCCAGTACTTC; cdr3_aa: CASSGTGLRGETQYF; clone_size: -; d_call: TRBD1; v_call: TRBV5-1; j_call: TRBJ2-5
cdr3_nt: TGTGCCAGCAGTTTCGGCAGAAACACTGAAGCTTTCTTT; cdr3_aa: CASSFGRNTEAFF; clone_size: -; d_call: -; v_call: TRBV12-3/TRBV12-4; j_call: TRBJ1-1
cdr3_nt: TGCAGCGTTCAGAGGAAGACCAAAAACATTCAGTACTTC; cdr3_aa: CSVQRKTKNIQYF; clone_size: -; d_call: -; v_call: TRBV29-1; j_call: TRBJ2-4
cdr3_nt: TGTGCCAGCAGGGGACAGGGCCTAAGCAATCAGCCCCAGCATTTT; cdr3_aa: CASRGQGLSNQPQHF; clone_size: -; d_call: TRBD1; v_call: TRBV2; j_call: TRBJ1-5
cdr3_nt: TGTGCCAGCAGCTGGGCCAGAGTACATTCACCCCTCCACTTT; cdr3_aa: CASSWARVHSPLHF; clone_size: few; d_call: -; v_call: TRBV2; j_call: TRBJ1-6
cdr3_nt: TGTGCCAGCAGTCAACAGGGAAACATTCAGTACTTC; cdr3_aa: CASSQQGNIQYF; clone_size: -; d_call: -; v_call: TRBV12-3/TRBV12-4; j_call: TRBJ2-4
cdr3_nt: TGTGCCAGCAGCCGACAGGGTTTTTTTAGCAATGAGCAGTTCTTC; cdr3_aa: CASSRQGFFSNEQFF; clone_size: -; d_call: TRBD1; v_call: TRBV5-8; j_call: TRBJ2-1
cdr3_nt: TGCAGCGTTCGGCGTAACACTGAAGCTTTCTTT; cdr3_aa: CSVRRNTEAFF; clone_size: -; d_call: -; v_call: TRBV29-1; j_call: TRBJ1-1
cdr3_nt: TGTGCCAGCCGTCCTAACTATGGCTACACCTTC; cdr3_aa: CASRPNYGYTF; clone_size: -; d_call: -; v_call: TRBV7-2; j_call: TRBJ1-2
cdr3_nt: TGTGCCAGCTCCCCCTACCGACAAGACTACACTGAAGCTTTCTTT; cdr3_aa: CASSPYRQDYTEAFF; clone_size: -; d_call: -; v_call: TRBV18; j_call: TRBJ1-1
cdr3_nt: TGTGCCAGCTCCGTGGCTAAGGGCTGGACTAGCTCTGAGACCCAGTACTTC; cdr3_aa: CASSVAKGWTSSETQYF; clone_size: -; d_call: TRBD2; v_call: TRBV18; j_call: TRBJ2-5
cdr3_nt: TGCAGCGCGGGACAGGGGGCGGGTCAGCCCCAGCATTTT; cdr3_aa: CSAGQGAGQPQHF; clone_size: few; d_call: TRBD1; v_call: TRBV29-1; j_call: TRBJ1-5
cdr3_nt: TGTGCCAGCAGCTTAAGATGGGGCACTGAAGCTTTCTTT; cdr3_aa: CASSLRWGTEAFF; clone_size: -; d_call: -; v_call: TRBV7-3; j_call: TRBJ1-1
cdr3_nt: TGTGCCAGCACTTCCCCCAGGGGGACTGGATCTGAAGCTTTCTTT; cdr3_aa: CASTSPRGTGSEAFF; clone_size: -; d_call: TRBD1; v_call: TRBV6-5; j_call: TRBJ1-1
cdr3_nt: TGTGCCAGCAGTTTTGACAGGGGGCCCACCGGGGAGCTGTTTTTT; cdr3_aa: CASSFDRGPTGELFF; clone_size: -; d_call: TRBD1; v_call: TRBV27; j_call: TRBJ2-2
cdr3_nt: TGTGCCAGCAGCGTAGGTATGGGCCAAGGCACAGATACGCAGTATTTT; cdr3_aa: CASSVGMGQGTDTQYF; clone_size: -; d_call: -; v_call: TRBV9; j_call: TRBJ2-3
cdr3_nt: TGCGCCAGCAGCTTTAGATGGACAGGGGTAGATACGCAGTATTTT; cdr3_aa: CASSFRWTGVDTQYF; clone_size: -; d_call: TRBD1; v_call: TRBV5-1; j_call: TRBJ2-3
cdr3_nt: TGTGCCATCAGTGACAGGGAATGGACCCAGTACTTC; cdr3_aa: CAISDREWTQYF; clone_size: -; d_call: -; v_call: TRBV10-3; j_call: TRBJ2-5
cdr3_nt: TGTGCCAGCAGAATACAGGGAACGGGGTCAGATACGCAGTATTTT; cdr3_aa: CASRIQGTGSDTQYF; clone_size: -; d_call: -; v_call: TRBV5-4; j_call: TRBJ2-3
cdr3_nt: TGTGCCAGCAGCCCCCGGTTAGGGGTAATTCCCACTGAAGCTTTCTTT; cdr3_aa: CASSPRLGVIPTEAFF; clone_size: few; d_call: -; v_call: TRBV5-6; j_call: TRBJ1-1
cdr3_nt: TGTGCTAGTGGTTCCCCGCCGCAGAATAACTATGGCTACACCTTC; cdr3_aa: CASGSPPQNNYGYTF; clone_size: -; d_call: -; v_call: TRBV12-5; j_call: TRBJ1-2
cdr3_nt: TGTGCCAGCAGCAAACCCGGGACCGGGCCCCAGCATTTT; cdr3_aa: CASSKPGTGPQHF; clone_size: -; d_call: -; v_call: TRBV7-9; j_call: TRBJ1-5
cdr3_nt: TGTGCCATCCAAACCGACATCGGGGGCTACACCTTC; cdr3_aa: CAIQTDIGGYTF; clone_size: -; d_call: -; v_call: TRBV6-5; j_call: TRBJ1-2
cdr3_nt: TGTGCCACCAGTGATTTTAAGGGGGCGCATGAGACCCAGTACTTC; cdr3_aa: CATSDFKGAHETQYF; clone_size: -; d_call: TRBD1; v_call: TRBV24-1; j_call: TRBJ2-5
cdr3_nt: TGTGCCAGCAGCCTGAAGAACACCGGGGAGCTGTTTTTT; cdr3_aa: CASSLKNTGELFF; clone_size: -; d_call: -; v_call: TRBV3-1/TRBV3-2; j_call: TRBJ2-2
cdr3_nt: TGTGCCAGCAGCCCTGCGAGTTTAAGGTATGGCTACACCTTC; cdr3_aa: CASSPASLRYGYTF; clone_size: -; d_call: -; v_call: TRBV13; j_call: TRBJ1-2
cdr3_nt: TGTGCCAGCAGCCCACTCGGGGGCGCCGGGAGCTATGGCTACACCTTC; cdr3_aa: CASSPLGGAGSYGYTF; clone_size: -; d_call: -; v_call: TRBV7-9; j_call: TRBJ1-2
cdr3_nt: TGTGCCAGCGAACGGACCGACTATGGCTACACCTTC; cdr3_aa: CASERTDYGYTF; clone_size: -; d_call: -; v_call: TRBV28; j_call: TRBJ1-2
cdr3_nt: TGTGCCAGCAGCCCATGGACAGGGGGTTCTGGAAACACCATATATTTT; cdr3_aa: CASSPWTGGSGNTIYF; clone_size: -; d_call: TRBD1; v_call: TRBV9; j_call: TRBJ1-3
cdr3_nt: TGTGCCAGCAGTGAAAGGTGGGGGGGCAAAGAGACCCAGTACTTC; cdr3_aa: CASSERWGGKETQYF; clone_size: -; d_call: -; v_call: TRBV6-1; j_call: TRBJ2-5
cdr3_nt: TGTGCCAGCAGCCAAAGGAGAGAGGGACTAGAGGGCCCCGGGGAGCTGTTTTTT; cdr3_aa: CASSQRREGLEGPGELFF; clone_size: few; d_call: TRBD2; v_call: TRBV7-8; j_call: TRBJ2-2
cdr3_nt: TGTGCCAGCAGTTTTCAGGGATCTAACCCCTTTTATGGCTACACCTTC; cdr3_aa: CASSFQGSNPFYGYTF; clone_size: -; d_call: -; v_call: TRBV28; j_call: TRBJ1-2
cdr3_nt: TGTGCCATCAGTCCAGGTCGGACTAGCGGGGGGGCGCATGAGCAGTTCTTC; cdr3_aa: CAISPGRTSGGAHEQFF; clone_size: few; d_call: TRBD2; v_call: TRBV10-3; j_call: TRBJ2-1
cdr3_nt: TGTGCCAGTAGTCGGCAGTTATCGGTCTCTGGAAACACCATATATTTT; cdr3_aa: CASSRQLSVSGNTIYF; clone_size: -; d_call: -; v_call: TRBV19; j_call: TRBJ1-3
cdr3_nt: TGTGCCAGCAGCCTTAACGGGGGCCTCTACAATGAGCAGTTCTTC; cdr3_aa: CASSLNGGLYNEQFF; clone_size: -; d_call: -; v_call: TRBV9; j_call: TRBJ2-1
cdr3_nt: TGCGCCAGCAGCTTGCGACAGTTCGGCGAGACCCAGTACTTC; cdr3_aa: CASSLRQFGETQYF; clone_size: -; d_call: -; v_call: TRBV5-1; j_call: TRBJ2-5
cdr3_nt: TGTGCCAGCAGTTACCAGGGGGGCACTGAAGCTTTCTTT; cdr3_aa: CASSYQGGTEAFF; clone_size: -; d_call: TRBD1; v_call: TRBV6-5; j_call: TRBJ1-1
cdr3_nt: TGTGCCAGCACCGGGACTAGCGGCCTGAGCTCCTACAATGAGCAGTTCTTC; cdr3_aa: CASTGTSGLSSYNEQFF; clone_size: -; d_call: TRBD2; v_call: TRBV9; j_call: TRBJ2-1
cdr3_nt: TGCGCCAGCAGCTTCGGGGTGGACTACAATGAGCAGTTCTTC; cdr3_aa: CASSFGVDYNEQFF; clone_size: -; d_call: -; v_call: TRBV5-1; j_call: TRBJ2-1